This T cell receptor beta chain was documented in a study of blood T cell repertoires in COVID-19. Study context: T cells, B-cell-depleted T cells, or PBMCs provided the cDNA or gDNA that served as material.

Assay: immunoSEQ multiplex PCR; the TCRdb copy retains only in-frame clones and omits some. The sample lists roughly 180,000 clones, roughly 84% occurring once. Germline CDR1 and CDR2: MDHEN and SYDVKM. V was shortened by 4 bases and J by 4 bases, with 17 bases between the two germline ends. This CDR3 comprises 15 residues. Participant ages covered about 18 to 89 years across about two dozen US areas. Categorization into cohorts depended on clinical history that participants reported. Recovery among Cohort 3 donors was established by two negative PCRs, clearance, or symptom resolution. This receptor was obtained from a woman aged 60-75 years who had recovered from COVID-19. Sequenced material: PBMCs or T cells enriched from blood (not recorded which). The chain joins TRBV28 to TRBJ2-7, with a tentative D call TRBD2 (6 bases). Here the CDR3 reads CASSSPSSVGYEQYF. DNA of the CDR3: TGTGCCAGCAGTTCCCCTTCTAGCGTCGGATACGAGCAGTACTTC.